This T cell receptor beta chain was profiled in a study of blood T cell repertoires in COVID-19. Profiling relied on immunoSEQ multiplex PCR, and the TCRdb table lists in-frame clones only, not all of them. Of about 220,000 clones detected, 80% to 90% appear once; the ten largest clones hold over 3%. Germline V gene data show CDR1 as MNHEY and CDR2 as SVGEGT. This CDR3 is 16 amino acids long. V shed 0 bases and J 2 bases; nucleotides not matched to a gene: 3. Recruitment covered 20 to 25 US areas and drew participants whose ages spanned about 18 to 89 years. The sequencing input was PBMCs or T cells enriched from blood (not recorded which). The receptor was derived from a woman between 40 and 50 years old with acute COVID-19. The chain is built from TRBV6-2 or TRBV6-3 and TRBJ1-2; 10 nucleotides align to TRBD1. The CDR3 loop is CASSYSRTGGNYGYTF. The CDR3 bases are TGTGCCAGCAGTTACTCTCGGACAGGGGGAAACTATGGCTACACCTTC.